Below are 3 T cell receptor beta chains sequenced from a single sample in a study of OX40 agonist ivuxolimab in advanced cancers. The table came from immunoSEQ multiplex PCR; TCRdb's copy has only in-frame clones and leaves some out. This sample has about 66,000 clones, with 88% found just once. The sequencing here drew on CD4+ or CD8+ T cells sorted from blood, taken in a trial of the OX40 agonist ivuxolimab. These receptors originate from an adult with an advanced solid tumor such as melanoma, head and neck, liver or kidney cancer.

The rearrangement uses TRBV28 and TRBJ1-2; 7 bases align to TRBD1. From germline, CDR1 is MDHEN and CDR2 SYDVKM. The CDR3 covers 17 residues. With 4 bases clipped from V and 3 bases from J, the junction kept 14 bases outside the gene matches. The CDR3 bases are TGTGCCAGCAGTTCTCTACGGACAGGCCCCCACCACTATGGCTACACCTTC. It specifies CASSSLRTGPHHYGYTF.

CDR3 protein: CASSFGGRGGELFF. CDR3 bases: TGCGCCAGCAGCTTCGGGGGGCGTGGCGGGGAGCTGTTTTTT. The chain has TRBV5-1 and TRBJ2-2; possibly TRBD2 for D (7 bases). CDR1 SGHRS and CDR2 YFSETQ come from the germline V gene. CDR3 length equals 14 residues. Trimming took 2 bases from V and 7 from J, leaving 12 bases between them. Drawing the rest from reference TRBV5-1 and TRBJ2-2, the complete variable domain is KAGVTQTPRYLIKTRGQQVTLSCSPISGHRSVSWYQQTPGQGLQFLFEYFSETQRNKGNFPGRFSGRQFSNSRSEMNVSTLELGDSALYLCASSFGGRGGELFFGEGSRLTVL.

The gene calls are TRBV2 and TRBJ1-1, with D possibly matching TRBD1 (5 bases). The V gene lost 9 bases and the J gene lost 7 bases, with 18 bases spanning the gap. Per germline, CDR1 SNHLY and CDR2 FYNNEI. This CDR3 is 13 amino acids long. The CDR3 region has the DNA TGTGCCAGTGGGTCTTCAGTTGGGGGTGAAGCTTTCTTT. It encodes CASGSSVGGEAFF.